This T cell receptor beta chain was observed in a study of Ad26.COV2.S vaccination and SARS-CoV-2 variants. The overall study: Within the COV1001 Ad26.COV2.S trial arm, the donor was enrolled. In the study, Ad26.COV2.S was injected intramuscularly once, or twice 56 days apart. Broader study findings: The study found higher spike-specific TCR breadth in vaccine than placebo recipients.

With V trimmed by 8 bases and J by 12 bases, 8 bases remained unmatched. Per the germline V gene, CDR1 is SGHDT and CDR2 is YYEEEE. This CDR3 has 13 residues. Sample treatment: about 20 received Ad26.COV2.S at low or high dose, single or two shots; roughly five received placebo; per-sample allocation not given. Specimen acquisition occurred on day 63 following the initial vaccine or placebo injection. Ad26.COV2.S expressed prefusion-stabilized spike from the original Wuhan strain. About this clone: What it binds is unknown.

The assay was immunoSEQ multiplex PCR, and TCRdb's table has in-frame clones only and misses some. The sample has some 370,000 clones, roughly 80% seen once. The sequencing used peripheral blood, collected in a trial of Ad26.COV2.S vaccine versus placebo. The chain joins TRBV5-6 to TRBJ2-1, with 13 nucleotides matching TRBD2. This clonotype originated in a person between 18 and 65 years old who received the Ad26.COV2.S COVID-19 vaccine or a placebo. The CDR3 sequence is CASIGTSGARQFF. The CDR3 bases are TGTGCCAGTATTGGGACTAGCGGGGCCAGGCAGTTCTTC.